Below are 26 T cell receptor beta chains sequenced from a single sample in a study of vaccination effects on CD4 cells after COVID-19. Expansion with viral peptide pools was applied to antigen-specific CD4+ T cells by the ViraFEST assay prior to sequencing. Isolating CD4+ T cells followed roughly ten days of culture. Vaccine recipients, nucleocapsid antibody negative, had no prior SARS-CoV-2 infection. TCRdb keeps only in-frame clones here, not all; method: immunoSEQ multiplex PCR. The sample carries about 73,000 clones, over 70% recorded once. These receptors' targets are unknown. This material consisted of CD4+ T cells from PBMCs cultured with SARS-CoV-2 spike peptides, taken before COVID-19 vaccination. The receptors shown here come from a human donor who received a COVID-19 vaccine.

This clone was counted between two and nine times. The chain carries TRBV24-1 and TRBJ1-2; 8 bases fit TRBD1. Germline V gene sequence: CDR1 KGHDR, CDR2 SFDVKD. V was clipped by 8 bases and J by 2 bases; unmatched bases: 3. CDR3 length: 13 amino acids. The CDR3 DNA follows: TGTGCCACCACCCGGGACAGGAACTATGGCTACACCTTC. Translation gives CATTRDRNYGYTF.

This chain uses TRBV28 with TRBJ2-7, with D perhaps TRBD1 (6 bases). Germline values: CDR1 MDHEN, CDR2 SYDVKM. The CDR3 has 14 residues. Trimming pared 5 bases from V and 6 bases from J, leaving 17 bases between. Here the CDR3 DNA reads TGTGCCAGCAGTCCGATACAGGGACGGGTCGAGCAGTACGTC. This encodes CASSPIQGRVEQYV.

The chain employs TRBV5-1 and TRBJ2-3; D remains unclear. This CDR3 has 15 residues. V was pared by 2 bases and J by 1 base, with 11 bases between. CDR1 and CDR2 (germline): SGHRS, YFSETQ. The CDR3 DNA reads TGCGCCAGCAGCTTAGGTTCCCAGGGCACAGATACGCAGTATTTT. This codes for CASSLGSQGTDTQYF. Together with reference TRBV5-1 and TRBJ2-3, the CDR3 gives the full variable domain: KAGVTQTPRYLIKTRGQQVTLSCSPISGHRSVSWYQQTPGQGLQFLFEYFSETQRNKGNFPGRFSGRQFSNSRSEMNVSTLELGDSALYLCASSLGSQGTDTQYFGPGTRLTVL.

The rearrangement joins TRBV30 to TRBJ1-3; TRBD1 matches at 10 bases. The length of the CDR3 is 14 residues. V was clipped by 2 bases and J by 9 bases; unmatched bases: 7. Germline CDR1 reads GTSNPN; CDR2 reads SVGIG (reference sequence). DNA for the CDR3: TGTGCCTGGAGTCCCGGACAGGGGGGGATCACCATATATTTT. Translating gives CAWSPGQGGITIYF.

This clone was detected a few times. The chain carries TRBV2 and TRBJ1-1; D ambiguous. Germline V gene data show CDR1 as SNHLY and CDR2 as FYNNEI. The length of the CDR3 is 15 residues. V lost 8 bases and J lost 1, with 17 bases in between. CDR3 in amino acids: CASSDSEWGNTEAFF. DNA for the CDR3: TGTGCCAGCTCGGACTCCGAGTGGGGGAACACTGAAGCTTTCTTT.

This chain's CDR3 is CASSVGGTDTQYF. DNA for the CDR3: TGTGCCAGCAGCGTGGGTGGCACAGATACGCAGTATTTT. This chain joins TRBV9 and TRBJ2-3, with D unclear. V lost 2 bases and J lost 1, with 5 bases in between. Germline V gene lookup returns CDR1 SGDLS and CDR2 YYNGEE. The CDR3 consists of 13 residues.

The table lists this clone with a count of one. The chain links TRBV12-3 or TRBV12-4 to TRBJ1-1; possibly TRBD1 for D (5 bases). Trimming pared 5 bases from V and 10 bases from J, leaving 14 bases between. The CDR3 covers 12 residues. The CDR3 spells CASSQAWGGAFF. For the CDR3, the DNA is TGTGCCAGCAGTCAGGCCTGGGGGGGAGCTTTCTTT.

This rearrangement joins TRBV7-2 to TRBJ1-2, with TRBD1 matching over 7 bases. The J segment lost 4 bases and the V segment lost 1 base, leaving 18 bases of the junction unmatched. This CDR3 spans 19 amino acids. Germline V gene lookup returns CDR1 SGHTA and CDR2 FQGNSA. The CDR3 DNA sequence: TGTGCCAGCAGCTTAGTAAGCCTTCGTTTAGGGACAGCGGCCTATGGCTACACCTTC. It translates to CASSLVSLRLGTAAYGYTF.

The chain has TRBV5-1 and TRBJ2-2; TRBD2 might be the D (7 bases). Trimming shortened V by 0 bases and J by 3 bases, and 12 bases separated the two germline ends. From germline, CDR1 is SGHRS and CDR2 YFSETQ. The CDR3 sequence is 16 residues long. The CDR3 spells CASSLVPGGDTGELFF. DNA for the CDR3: TGCGCCAGCAGCTTGGTCCCGGGGGGCGACACCGGGGAGCTGTTTTTT.

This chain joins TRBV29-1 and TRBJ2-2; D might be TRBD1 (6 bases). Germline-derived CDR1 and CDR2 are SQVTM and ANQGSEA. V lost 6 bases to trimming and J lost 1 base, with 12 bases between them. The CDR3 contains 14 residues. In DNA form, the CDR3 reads TGCAGCGTCCGGTCGGGACAGAACACCGGGGAGCTGTTTTTT. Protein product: CSVRSGQNTGELFF.

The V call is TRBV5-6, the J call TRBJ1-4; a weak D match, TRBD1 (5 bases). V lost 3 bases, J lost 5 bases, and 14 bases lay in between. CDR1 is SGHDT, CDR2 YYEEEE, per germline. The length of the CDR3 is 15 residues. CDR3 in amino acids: CASSWRWGINEKLFF. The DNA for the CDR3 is TGTGCCAGCAGCTGGAGGTGGGGGATCAATGAAAAACTGTTTTTT.

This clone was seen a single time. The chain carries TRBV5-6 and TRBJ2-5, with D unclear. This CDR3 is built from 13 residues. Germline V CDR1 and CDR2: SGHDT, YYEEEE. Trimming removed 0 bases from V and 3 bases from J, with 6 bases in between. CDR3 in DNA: TGTGCCAGCAGCTTGGTTAGGAAAGAGACCCAGTACTTC. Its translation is CASSLVRKETQYF.

The CDR3 DNA reads as TGTGCCAGCAGTTACTCTCCCTTCGGGCAGGGGGCTGGGGAGCAGTACGTC. Protein sequence: CASSYSPFGQGAGEQYV. The rearrangement links TRBV6-2 or TRBV6-3 to TRBJ2-7; 8 positions agree with TRBD1. This CDR3 has 17 amino acids. CDR1 is MNHEY and CDR2 is SVGEGT in the germline V gene. J lost 7 bases, V lost 0 bases, and 14 bases had no gene match.

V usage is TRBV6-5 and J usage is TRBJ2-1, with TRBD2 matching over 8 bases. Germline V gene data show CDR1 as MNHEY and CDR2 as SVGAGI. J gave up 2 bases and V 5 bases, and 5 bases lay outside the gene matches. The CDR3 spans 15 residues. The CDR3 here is CASSSGGPPYNEQFF. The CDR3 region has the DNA TGTGCCAGCAGTAGCGGGGGCCCCCCCTACAATGAGCAGTTCTTC.

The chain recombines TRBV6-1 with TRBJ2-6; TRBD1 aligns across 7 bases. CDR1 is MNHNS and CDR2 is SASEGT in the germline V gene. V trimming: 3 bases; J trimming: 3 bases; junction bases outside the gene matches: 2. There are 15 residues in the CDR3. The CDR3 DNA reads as TGTGCCAGCAGTGAGGACAGGCTTGGGGCCAACGTCCTGACTTTC. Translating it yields CASSEDRLGANVLTF.

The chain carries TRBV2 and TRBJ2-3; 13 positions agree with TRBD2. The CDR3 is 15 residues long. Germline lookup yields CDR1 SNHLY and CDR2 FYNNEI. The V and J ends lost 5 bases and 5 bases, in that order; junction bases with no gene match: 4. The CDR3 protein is CASSTSGGAGDTQYF. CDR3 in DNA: TGTGCCAGCAGTACTAGCGGGGGGGCGGGAGATACGCAGTATTTT. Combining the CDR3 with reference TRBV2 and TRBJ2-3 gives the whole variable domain EPEVTQTPSHQVTQMGQEVILRCVPISNHLYFYWYRQILGQKVEFLVSFYNNEISEKSEIFDDQFSVERPDGSNFTLKIRSTKLEDSAMYFCASSTSGGAGDTQYFGPGTRLTVL.

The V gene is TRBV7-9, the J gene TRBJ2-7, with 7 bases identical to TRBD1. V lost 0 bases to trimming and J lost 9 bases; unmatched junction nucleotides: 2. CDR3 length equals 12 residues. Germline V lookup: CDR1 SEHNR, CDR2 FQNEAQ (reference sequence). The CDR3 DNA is TGTGCCAGCAGCTTAGCGCCAGGGGGGCAGTACGTC. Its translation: CASSLAPGGQYV.

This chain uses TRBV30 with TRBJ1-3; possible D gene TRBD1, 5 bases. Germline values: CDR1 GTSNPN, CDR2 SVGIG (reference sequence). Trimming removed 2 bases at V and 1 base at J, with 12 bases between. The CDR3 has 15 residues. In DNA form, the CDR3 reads TGTGCCTGGAGTTCTCATTCAGGGTCTGGAAACACCATATATTTT. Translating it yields CAWSSHSGSGNTIYF.

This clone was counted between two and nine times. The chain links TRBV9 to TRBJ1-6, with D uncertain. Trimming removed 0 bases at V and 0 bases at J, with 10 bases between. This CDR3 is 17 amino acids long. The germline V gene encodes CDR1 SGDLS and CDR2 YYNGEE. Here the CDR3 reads CASSVDSGTSYNSPLHF. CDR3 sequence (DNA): TGTGCCAGCAGCGTAGATTCCGGAACCTCCTATAATTCACCCCTCCACTTT.

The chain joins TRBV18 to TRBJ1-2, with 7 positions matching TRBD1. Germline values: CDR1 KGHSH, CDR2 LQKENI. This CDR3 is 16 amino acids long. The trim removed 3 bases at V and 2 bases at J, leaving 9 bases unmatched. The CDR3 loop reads CASSPLGGQLNYGYTF. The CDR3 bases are TGTGCCAGCTCACCCCTCGGGGGACAGCTAAACTATGGCTACACCTTC.

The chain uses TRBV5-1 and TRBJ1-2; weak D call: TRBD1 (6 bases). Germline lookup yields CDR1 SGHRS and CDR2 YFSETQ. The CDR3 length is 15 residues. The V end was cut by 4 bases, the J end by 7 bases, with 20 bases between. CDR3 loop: CASSINLGQTAGYTF. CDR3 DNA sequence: TGCGCCAGCAGCATAAATCTCGGACAGACGGCTGGCTACACCTTC.

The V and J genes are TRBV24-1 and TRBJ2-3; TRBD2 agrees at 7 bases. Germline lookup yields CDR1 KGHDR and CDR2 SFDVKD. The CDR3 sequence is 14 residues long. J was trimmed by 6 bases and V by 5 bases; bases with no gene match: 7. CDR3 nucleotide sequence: TGTGCCACCAGTGTGGCGGGGGACGGCGATACGCAGTATTTT. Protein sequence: CATSVAGDGDTQYF.

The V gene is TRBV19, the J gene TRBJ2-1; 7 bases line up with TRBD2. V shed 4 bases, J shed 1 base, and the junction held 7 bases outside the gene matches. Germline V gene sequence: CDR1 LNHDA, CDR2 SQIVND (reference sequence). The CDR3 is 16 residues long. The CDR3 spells CASSTTTAGSYNEQFF. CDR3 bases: TGTGCCAGTAGTACGACGACAGCGGGGTCCTACAATGAGCAGTTCTTC. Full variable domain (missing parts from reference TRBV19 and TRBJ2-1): DGGITQSPKYLFRKEGQNVTLSCEQNLNHDAMYWYRQDPGQGLRLIYYSQIVNDFQKGDIAEGYSVSREKKESFPLTVTSAQKNPTAFYLCASSTTTAGSYNEQFFGPGTRLTVL.

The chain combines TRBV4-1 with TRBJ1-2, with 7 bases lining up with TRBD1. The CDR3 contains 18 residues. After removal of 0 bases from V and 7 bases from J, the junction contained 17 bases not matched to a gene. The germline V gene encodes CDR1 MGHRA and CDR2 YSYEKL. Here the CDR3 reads CASSQDPAGGAASSGYTF. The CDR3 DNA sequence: TGCGCCAGCAGCCAAGATCCGGCAGGGGGGGCGGCTTCGAGTGGCTACACCTTC.

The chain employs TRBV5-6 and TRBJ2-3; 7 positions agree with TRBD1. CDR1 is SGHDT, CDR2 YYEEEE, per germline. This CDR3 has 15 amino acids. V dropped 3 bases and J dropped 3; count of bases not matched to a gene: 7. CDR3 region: CASSSQGERTDTQYF. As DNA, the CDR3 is TGTGCCAGCAGCTCGCAGGGGGAACGGACAGATACGCAGTATTTT.

CDR3 bases: TGTGCCAGTCATCCCTCAGGACAGGACTATGGCTACACCTTC. It yields the protein CASHPSGQDYGYTF. The rearrangement joins TRBV19 to TRBJ1-2, with 7 bases matching TRBD1. Germline V gene lookup returns CDR1 LNHDA and CDR2 SQIVND (reference sequence). The CDR3 extends over 14 amino acids. Trimming at V came to 8 bases and at J to 3 bases, leaving 9 bases not matched to a gene.